Shown below are 27 T cell receptor beta chains from a single sample sequenced in a study of vaccination effects on CD4 cells after COVID-19. No antigens are known for them. CD4+ T cell isolation took place after 10 days of culture. Sequenced by immunoSEQ multiplex PCR; TCRdb stores in-frame clones only, minus some. This table has more than 35,000 clones, around 67% appearing once. The source material was CD4+ T cells from PBMCs cultured without peptide, sampled before COVID-19 vaccination. These receptors all come from a human donor who received a COVID-19 vaccine.

The table lists this clone with a few counts. The CDR3 nucleotides are TGTGCCAGCAGCTTGTGGAGGCCTAATCAGCCCCAGCATTTT. Its translation: CASSLWRPNQPQHF. The chain has TRBV5-8 and TRBJ1-5; D is uncertain. Trimming stripped 1 base from V and 4 bases from J, with 9 bases between. The CDR3 contains 14 residues. CDR1 is SGHTS and CDR2 is YDEGEE in the germline V gene.

The genes are TRBV19 and TRBJ1-1, with D possibly being TRBD1 (6 bases). This CDR3 is built from 15 residues. Between the trimmed V and J ends, which lost 3 bases and 0 bases, there was a span of 11 bases. Germline CDR1 LNHDA, CDR2 SQIVND (reference sequence). CDR3 sequence: CASSIGGQLNTEAFF. CDR3 sequence (DNA): TGTGCCAGTAGTATTGGTGGACAGTTGAACACTGAAGCTTTCTTT.

The chain joins TRBV10-1 to TRBJ2-7; the D is unclear. The CDR3 spans 13 residues. Germline loops: CDR1 WNHNN, CDR2 SYGVQD (reference sequence). Trimming took off 3 bases at V and 7 bases at J, with 13 bases between the two ends. The CDR3 DNA is TGCGCCAGCAGTGAAAAGGCCACTGGGGAGCAGTACTTC. Its translation: CASSEKATGEQYF.

The genes are TRBV12-3 or TRBV12-4 and TRBJ1-6, with D perhaps matching TRBD1 (5 bases). V lost 7 bases and J 13 bases, leaving 14 bases between the germline ends. The CDR3 is 12 residues long. DNA of the CDR3: TGTGCCAGCAACCTAGGGGATGCCCCCCTCCACTTT. Amino acid sequence: CASNLGDAPLHF.

J is TRBJ1-2 and V is TRBV7-9, with D maybe TRBD1 (5 bases). CDR1 SEHNR and CDR2 FQNEAQ come from the germline V gene (reference sequence). The V end was cut by 3 bases, the J end by 2 bases, with 10 bases between. The CDR3 covers 14 residues. The CDR3 nucleotides are TGTGCCAGCAGCTTGACCAGGGAAAACTATGGCTACACCTTC. Amino acids: CASSLTRENYGYTF.

The J gene is TRBJ1-2, the V gene TRBV5-6, with D hard to call. The CDR3 covers 13 residues. Between the trimmed V and J ends, which lost 0 bases and 4 bases, there was a span of 7 bases. Germline assignment: CDR1 SGHDT and CDR2 YYEEEE. The CDR3 DNA is TGTGCCAGCAGCTTGGAGGGTAGCTATGGCTACACCTTC. This encodes CASSLEGSYGYTF.

The rearrangement joins TRBV4-1 to TRBJ1-1; D call uncertain. CDR3 length: 15 amino acids. The germline gives CDR1 MGHRA, CDR2 YSYEKL. Trimming left V 4 bases short and J 1 base short, with 13 bases between. CDR3 loop: CASSPAREGNTEAFF. DNA for the CDR3: TGCGCCAGCAGCCCGGCGAGGGAAGGGAACACTGAAGCTTTCTTT.

The V call is TRBV4-1, the J call TRBJ1-1; no clear D. The germline V gene has CDR1 MGHRA and CDR2 YSYEKL. Trimming took 0 bases from V and 4 from J, leaving 6 bases between them. The CDR3 is made up of 13 amino acids. CDR3 amino acids: CASSQDGGTEAFF. The CDR3 DNA sequence: TGCGCCAGCAGCCAAGATGGAGGCACTGAAGCTTTCTTT.

This clone was observed a few times. The gene calls are TRBV3-1 (or the pseudogene TRBV3-2) and TRBJ2-1, with TRBD2 identical over 9 bases. The CDR3 is 17 residues long. Looked up from germline, CDR1 is LGHDT and CDR2 is YNNKEL (reference sequence). The trim removed 0 bases at V and 9 bases at J, leaving 12 bases unmatched. The CDR3 loop reads CASSQDLVAGAASEQFF. The CDR3 coding sequence is TGTGCCAGCAGCCAAGATCTTGTAGCGGGGGCCGCCTCTGAGCAGTTCTTC.

The chain couples TRBV5-4 to TRBJ1-1; D is unclear. The CDR3 is 14 amino acids. V was pared by 1 base and J by 1 base, with 8 bases between. Germline lookup yields CDR1 SGHNT and CDR2 YYREEE (reference sequence). Here the CDR3 DNA reads TGTGCCAGCAGCTTGCCGATTACGAACACTGAAGCTTTCTTT. Translated, it gives CASSLPITNTEAFF.

This clone showed up just a few times. V and J are TRBV24-1 and TRBJ2-1; 8 bases fit TRBD1. The CDR3 loop spans 13 amino acids. In germline, CDR1 is KGHDR, CDR2 SFDVKD. J lost 12 bases, V lost 7 bases, and 10 bases had no gene match. In DNA, the CDR3 is TGTGCCACCAGCCCCGGACAGGGCCTCCGGCAGTTCTTC. Amino acids: CATSPGQGLRQFF.

The chain is built from TRBV2 and TRBJ1-1; D is undetermined. Germline V gene lookup returns CDR1 SNHLY and CDR2 FYNNEI. CDR3 length equals 10 residues. V was pared by 8 bases and J by 11 bases, with 12 bases between. The CDR3 coding sequence is TGTGCCAGCGGAGGGTGGAGGGCTTTCTTT. Translated: CASGGWRAFF.

The chain joins TRBV2 to TRBJ2-3; D is possibly TRBD2 (6 bases). CDR3 size: 12 residues. Trimming shortened V by 6 bases and J by 10 bases, and 14 bases separated the two germline ends. The germline gives CDR1 SNHLY, CDR2 FYNNEI. The CDR3 loop reads CASRVGTDAQYF. The CDR3 nucleotides are TGTGCCAGCAGAGTCGGGACTGATGCGCAGTATTTT.

The gene calls are TRBV5-1 and TRBJ1-4; D might be TRBD1 (6 bases). Looked up from germline, CDR1 is SGHRS and CDR2 is YFSETQ. The V end lost 2 bases, the J end lost 6 bases, and 11 bases lay between the germline ends. This CDR3 is built from 14 residues. CDR3 in DNA: TGCGCCAGCAGCTTCGGGGGCCCTGATGAAAAACTGTTTTTT. It specifies CASSFGGPDEKLFF.

A few counts support this clone. CDR3 loop: CASRNRDVHEQFF. In DNA, the CDR3 is TGTGCCAGCAGAAACAGGGACGTGCATGAGCAGTTCTTC. V and J are TRBV7-9 and TRBJ2-1, with a possible D match to TRBD1 (6 bases). Per germline, CDR1 SEHNR and CDR2 FQNEAQ (reference sequence). This CDR3 contains 13 residues. The V end lost 6 bases, the J end lost 8 bases, and 14 bases lay between the germline ends.

This clone appeared a few times. The V gene is TRBV5-1, the J gene TRBJ2-1; 8 bases map to TRBD2. CDR1 and CDR2 (germline): SGHRS, YFSETQ. The CDR3 spans 18 residues. The V and J ends lost 1 base and 4 bases, in that order; junction bases with no gene match: 13. The CDR3 is CASSLTPKTLAAYNEQFF. CDR3 DNA: TGCGCCAGCAGCTTGACACCAAAAACACTAGCGGCTTACAATGAGCAGTTCTTC.

The chain combines TRBV6-5 with TRBJ2-7; a weak D match, TRBD2 (6 bases). CDR3 length: 14 amino acids. V was clipped by 0 bases and J by 4 bases, with 10 bases between them. Germline CDR1 is MNHEY and CDR2 is SVGAGI. CDR3 DNA sequence: TGTGCCAGCAGTTACTCGGCGGGGCAATACGAGCAGTACTTC. Its translation is CASSYSAGQYEQYF.

The V call is TRBV7-2, the J call TRBJ2-2, with a possible D match to TRBD1 (6 bases). This CDR3 spans 14 amino acids. The V gene's germline CDR1 is SGHTA and CDR2 FQGNSA. Trimming shortened V by 5 bases and J by 1 base, and 8 bases separated the two germline ends. In nucleotides, the CDR3 is TGTGCCAGCAGCCTCAGGGGGAACACCGGGGAGCTGTTTTTT. Translating gives CASSLRGNTGELFF.

A word on this clone: Other nucleotide sequences from this sample produce the same CDR3. This chain links TRBV12-5 with TRBJ1-2, with D possibly being TRBD1 (5 bases). The ends were cut back, 3 bases at V and 5 bases at J, with 7 bases in the middle. The CDR3 runs 12 residues. Germline lookup yields CDR1 LGHNT and CDR2 FRNRAP. The CDR3 reads CASGFSGYGYTF. The CDR3 DNA reads as TGTGCTAGTGGTTTCTCAGGGTATGGCTACACCTTC.

The rearrangement links TRBV7-9 to TRBJ2-7; TRBD2 matches 9 bases. J was trimmed by 6 bases and V by 5 bases; bases with no gene match: 11. The germline gives CDR1 SEHNR, CDR2 FQNEAQ (reference sequence). This CDR3 has 15 amino acids. CDR3 residues: CASSTLKAGGREQYF. The DNA for the CDR3 is TGTGCCAGCAGCACCCTGAAGGCGGGGGGGCGCGAGCAGTACTTC.

In its sample, this clone was seen a few times. The chain links TRBV25-1 to TRBJ2-3; possibly TRBD1 for D (6 bases). Trimming took 3 bases from V and 2 from J, leaving 9 bases between them. Per germline, CDR1 MGHDK and CDR2 SYGVNS. The CDR3 contains 14 residues. CDR3 loop: CASSERTATDTQYF. The CDR3 DNA is TGTGCCAGCAGTGAGAGGACAGCCACAGATACGCAGTATTTT.

Here the CDR3 reads CASSQDPTHTDTQYF. The CDR3 nucleotides are TGTGCCAGCAGCCAGGACCCGACCCACACAGATACGCAGTATTTT. The rearrangement links TRBV6-4 to TRBJ2-3; no clear D. The CDR3 extends over 15 amino acids. Per germline, CDR1 MRHNA and CDR2 SNTAGT. Trimming stripped 6 bases from V and 2 bases from J, with 15 bases between.

This chain links TRBV5-8 with TRBJ1-5; 7 bases match TRBD1. Trimming took 1 base from V and 5 from J; bases not matched to a gene: 6. CDR1 and CDR2 from the germline V gene are SGHTS and YDEGEE. CDR3 length: 15 residues. The CDR3 DNA sequence: TGTGCCAGCAGCTTGTACAGGGGAGGGGATCAGCCCCAGCATTTT. This translates into CASSLYRGGDQPQHF.

The V call is TRBV24-1, the J call TRBJ2-2, with D tentatively TRBD1 (6 bases). Germline V gene lookup returns CDR1 KGHDR and CDR2 SFDVKD. Trimming removed 3 bases from V and 1 base from J, with 11 bases in between. CDR3 length equals 16 residues. Here the CDR3 DNA reads TGTGCCACCAGTGATCCATCGACAGGGAACACCGGGGAGCTGTTTTTT. The encoded protein is CATSDPSTGNTGELFF.

This chain links TRBV5-1 with TRBJ2-5; possibly TRBD1 for D (5 bases). Trimming cost V 2 bases and J 2 bases, with 19 bases left between them. The CDR3 totals 17 residues. CDR1 and CDR2 (germline): SGHRS, YFSETQ. The CDR3 sequence: CASSFPSGAVAQETQYF. The CDR3 region has the DNA TGCGCCAGCAGCTTCCCAAGTGGGGCGGTAGCACAAGAGACCCAGTACTTC.

This rearrangement joins TRBV5-6 to TRBJ1-1; tentatively, D is TRBD1 (5 bases). The CDR3 is made up of 14 amino acids. V gave up 4 bases and J gave up 4 bases, with 14 bases separating them. Germline assignment: CDR1 SGHDT and CDR2 YYEEEE. This CDR3 is CASSPRRGSTEAFF. In nucleotides, the CDR3 is TGTGCCAGCAGCCCTAGGAGGGGTAGCACTGAAGCTTTCTTT.

The rearrangement uses TRBV7-8 and TRBJ1-2, with D maybe TRBD1 (5 bases). The V gene's germline CDR1 is SGHVS and CDR2 FQNEAQ. This CDR3 has 13 residues. The germline V and J ends were trimmed by 5 bases and 4 bases, with 11 bases remaining between them. CDR3 loop: CASSLDSPYGYTF. The CDR3 DNA sequence: TGTGCCAGCAGCCTCGACAGTCCCTATGGCTACACCTTC.